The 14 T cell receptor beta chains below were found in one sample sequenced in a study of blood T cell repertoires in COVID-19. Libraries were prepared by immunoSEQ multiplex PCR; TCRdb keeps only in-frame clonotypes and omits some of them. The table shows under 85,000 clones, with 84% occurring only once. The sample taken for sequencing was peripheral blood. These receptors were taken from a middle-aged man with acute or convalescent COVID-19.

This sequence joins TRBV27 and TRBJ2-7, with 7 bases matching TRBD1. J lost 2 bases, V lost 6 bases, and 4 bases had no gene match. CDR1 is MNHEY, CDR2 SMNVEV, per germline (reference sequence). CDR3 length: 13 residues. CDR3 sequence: CASRSGQAYEQYF. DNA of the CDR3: TGTGCCAGCAGATCCGGACAGGCCTACGAGCAGTACTTC.

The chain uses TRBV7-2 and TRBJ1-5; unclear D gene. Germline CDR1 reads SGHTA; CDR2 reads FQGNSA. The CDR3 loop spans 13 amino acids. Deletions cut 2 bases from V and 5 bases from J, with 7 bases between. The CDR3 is CASSLNGDQPQHF. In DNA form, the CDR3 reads TGTGCCAGCAGCTTAAACGGTGATCAGCCCCAGCATTTT.

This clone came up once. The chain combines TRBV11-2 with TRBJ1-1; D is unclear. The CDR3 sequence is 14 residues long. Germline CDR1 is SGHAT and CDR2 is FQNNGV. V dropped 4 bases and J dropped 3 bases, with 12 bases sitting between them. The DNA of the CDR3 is TGTGCCAGCAGCTCTTCGACCGGGGACACTGAAGCTTTCTTT. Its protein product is CASSSSTGDTEAFF.

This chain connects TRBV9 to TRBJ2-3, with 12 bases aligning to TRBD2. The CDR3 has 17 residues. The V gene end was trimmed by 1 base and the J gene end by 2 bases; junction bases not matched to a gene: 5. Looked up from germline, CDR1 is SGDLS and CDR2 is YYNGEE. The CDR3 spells CASSVRGLAGITDTQYF. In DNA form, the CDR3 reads TGTGCCAGCAGCGTAAGAGGACTAGCGGGAATCACAGATACGCAGTATTTT.

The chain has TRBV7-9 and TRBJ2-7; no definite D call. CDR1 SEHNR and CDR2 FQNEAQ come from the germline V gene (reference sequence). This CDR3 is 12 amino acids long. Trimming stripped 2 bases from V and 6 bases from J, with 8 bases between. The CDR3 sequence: CASSLIHREQYF. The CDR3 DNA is TGTGCCAGCAGCTTAATACATCGCGAGCAGTACTTC. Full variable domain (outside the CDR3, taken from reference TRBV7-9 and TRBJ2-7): DTGVSQNPRHKITKRGQNVTFRCDPISEHNRLYWYRQTLGQGPEFLTYFQNEAQLEKSRLLSDRFSAERPKGSFSTLEIQRTEQGDSAMYLCASSLIHREQYFGPGTRLTVT.

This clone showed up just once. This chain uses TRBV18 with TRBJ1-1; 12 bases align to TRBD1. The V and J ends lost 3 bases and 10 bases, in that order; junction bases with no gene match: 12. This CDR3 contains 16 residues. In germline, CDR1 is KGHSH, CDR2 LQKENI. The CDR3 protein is CASSPSPGTGGLLAFF. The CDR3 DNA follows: TGTGCCAGCTCACCTAGCCCCGGGACAGGGGGCTTGTTAGCTTTCTTT.

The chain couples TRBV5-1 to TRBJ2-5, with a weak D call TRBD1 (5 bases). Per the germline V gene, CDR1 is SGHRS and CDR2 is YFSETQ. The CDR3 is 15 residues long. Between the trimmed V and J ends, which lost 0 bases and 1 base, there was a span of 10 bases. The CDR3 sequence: CASSLAGQGQETQYF. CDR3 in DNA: TGCGCCAGCAGCTTGGCCGGTCAGGGCCAAGAGACCCAGTACTTC. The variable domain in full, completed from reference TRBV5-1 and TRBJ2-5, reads KAGVTQTPRYLIKTRGQQVTLSCSPISGHRSVSWYQQTPGQGLQFLFEYFSETQRNKGNFPGRFSGRQFSNSRSEMNVSTLELGDSALYLCASSLAGQGQETQYFGPGTRLLVL.

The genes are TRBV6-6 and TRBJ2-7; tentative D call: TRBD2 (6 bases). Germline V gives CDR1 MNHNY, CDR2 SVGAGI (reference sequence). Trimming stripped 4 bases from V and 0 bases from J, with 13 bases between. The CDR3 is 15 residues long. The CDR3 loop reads CASSLTGTHSYEQYF. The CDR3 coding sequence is TGTGCCAGCAGTTTAACCGGGACTCACTCCTACGAGCAGTACTTC.

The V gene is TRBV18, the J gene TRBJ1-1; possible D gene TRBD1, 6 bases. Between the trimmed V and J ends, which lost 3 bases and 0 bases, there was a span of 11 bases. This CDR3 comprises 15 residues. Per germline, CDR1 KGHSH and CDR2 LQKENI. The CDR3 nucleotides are TGTGCCAGCTCACCTTACAGGGAAATGAACACTGAAGCTTTCTTT. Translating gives CASSPYREMNTEAFF.

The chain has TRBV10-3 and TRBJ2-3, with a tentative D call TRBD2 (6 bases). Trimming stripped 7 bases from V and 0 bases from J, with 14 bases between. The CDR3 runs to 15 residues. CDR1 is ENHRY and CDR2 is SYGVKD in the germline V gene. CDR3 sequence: CAINWSSGSTDTQYF. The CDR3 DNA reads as TGTGCCATCAACTGGTCCAGCGGGAGCACAGATACGCAGTATTTT.

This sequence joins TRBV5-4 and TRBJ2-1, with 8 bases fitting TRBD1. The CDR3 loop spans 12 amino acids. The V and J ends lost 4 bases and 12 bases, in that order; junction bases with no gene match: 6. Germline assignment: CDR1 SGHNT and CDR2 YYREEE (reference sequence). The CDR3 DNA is TGTGCCAGCAGCGCGGACAGGGCTGGGCAGTTCTTC. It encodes CASSADRAGQFF.

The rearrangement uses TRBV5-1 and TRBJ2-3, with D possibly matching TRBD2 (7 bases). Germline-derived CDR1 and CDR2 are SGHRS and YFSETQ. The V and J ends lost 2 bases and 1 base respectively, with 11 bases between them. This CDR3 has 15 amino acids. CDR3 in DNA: TGCGCCAGCAGCTTTGGCGGGGGCCGCACAGATACGCAGTATTTT. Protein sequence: CASSFGGGRTDTQYF.

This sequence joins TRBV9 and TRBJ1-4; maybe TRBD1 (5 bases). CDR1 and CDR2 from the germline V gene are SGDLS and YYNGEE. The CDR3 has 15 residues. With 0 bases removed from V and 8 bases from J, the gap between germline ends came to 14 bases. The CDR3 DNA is TGTGCCAGCAGCGTAGCAGCCAGGGCAGGAGAAAAACTGTTTTTT. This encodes CASSVAARAGEKLFF.

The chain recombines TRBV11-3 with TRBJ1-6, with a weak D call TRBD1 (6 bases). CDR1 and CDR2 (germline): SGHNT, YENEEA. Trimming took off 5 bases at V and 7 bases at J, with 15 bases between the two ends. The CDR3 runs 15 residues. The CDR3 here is CASSAPGAANSPLHF. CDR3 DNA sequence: TGTGCCAGCAGCGCCCCAGGGGCGGCGAATTCACCCCTCCACTTT.